The subject of this entry is one T cell receptor (beta chain). PBMC sampling occurred before vaccination, two weeks after the third dose, and at progression. This entry comes from a study of glioma-infiltrating T cells after dendritic cell vaccination. About the research overall: At biweekly intervals, patients got three intradermal dendritic cell vaccine injections.

Up to about 2 ug genomic DNA was used for TCRB CDR3 amplification. Assay used: immunoSEQ multiplex PCR; TCRdb lists only in-frame clones, some missing. This repertoire shows roughly 100,000 clones, roughly 76% found once; its top ten account for approximately 12%. J gave up 5 bases and V 2 bases, and 6 bases lay outside the gene matches. Per the germline V gene, CDR1 is KGHSY and CDR2 is FQNENV. CDR3 length: 14 residues. The sequences come from blood, collected before dendritic cell vaccination. This sequence was found in a human donor with glioblastoma. This chain joins TRBV16 and TRBJ2-7; TRBD1 agrees at 7 bases. CDR3 protein: CASSQGTEGDEQYF. The CDR3 DNA is TGTGCCAGCAGCCAAGGGACAGAGGGGGACGAGCAGTACTTC.